These 19 T cell receptor beta chains share one sample of origin, sequenced in a study of shared clonotypes between healthy human individuals. The table came from immunoSEQ multiplex PCR; TCRdb's copy has only in-frame clones and leaves some out. There are roughly 890,000 clones in the sample; approximately 92% occur only once, and about 25% lies in the top ten. As defined, naive CD8 cells were CD45RO-negative and positively selected for CCR7, with terminally differentiated effector memory CD45RA+ cells excluded. The sequencing input was naive CD8+ T cells sorted from blood. Receptors originate from a man aged 30 to 45 in good health.

The rearrangement links TRBV4-3 to TRBJ2-1, with D possibly being TRBD1 (5 bases). The CDR3 totals 14 residues. Trimming took off 0 bases at V and 5 bases at J, with 8 bases between the two ends. CDR1 is LGHNA, CDR2 YSLEER, per germline. This CDR3 is CASSQEGVDNEQFF. As DNA, the CDR3 is TGCGCCAGCAGCCAAGAAGGGGTAGACAATGAGCAGTTCTTC.

This clone appeared a single time. V gene TRBV11-2 combines with J gene TRBJ2-2; D unresolved. Trimming took off 5 bases at V and 9 bases at J, with 19 bases between the two ends. Germline V gene lookup returns CDR1 SGHAT and CDR2 FQNNGV. CDR3 length: 15 amino acids. CDR3 residues: CASSTGGPDNRELFF. For the CDR3, the DNA is TGTGCCAGCAGCACCGGTGGCCCTGACAACCGGGAGCTGTTTTTT. Supplemented by reference TRBV11-2 and TRBJ2-2, the full variable domain reads EAGVAQSPRYKIIEKRQSVAFWCNPISGHATLYWYQQILGQGPKLLIQFQNNGVVDDSQLPKDRFSAERLKGVDSTLKIQPAKLEDSAVYLCASSTGGPDNRELFFGEGSRLTVL.

The table lists this clone with a count of one. This chain connects TRBV5-6 to TRBJ2-4; the match to TRBD1 covers 8 bases. The CDR3 extends over 16 amino acids. V lost 3 bases, J lost 6 bases, and 11 bases stayed unmatched. Germline V gives CDR1 SGHDT, CDR2 YYEEEE. The DNA for the CDR3 is TGTGCCAGCAGCTACCGACAGGGGAGGATGAGAAACATTCAGTACTTC. This codes for CASSYRQGRMRNIQYF.

The genes are TRBV27 and TRBJ2-1; the D gene is possibly TRBD2 (6 bases). CDR1 MNHEY and CDR2 SMNVEV come from the germline V gene (reference sequence). The CDR3 contains 12 residues. Trimming took off 5 bases at V and 14 bases at J, with 16 bases between the two ends. CDR3 residues: CASSAPGRGKFF. CDR3 sequence (DNA): TGTGCCAGCAGTGCCCCGGGGCGCGGGAAGTTCTTC.

The chain uses TRBV15 and TRBJ2-5, with 10 bases lining up with TRBD2. V was pared by 7 bases and J by 3 bases, with 8 bases of the junction left unmatched. The CDR3 totals 15 residues. Germline V gene data show CDR1 as LNHNV and CDR2 as YYDKDF (reference sequence). The CDR3 is CATTTLAGEKETQYF. CDR3 coding DNA: TGTGCCACCACTACCCTAGCGGGAGAAAAAGAGACCCAGTACTTC.

This chain links TRBV4-3 with TRBJ2-7; the D gene is possibly TRBD1 (6 bases). The length of the CDR3 is 13 residues. Between the trimmed V and J ends, which lost 1 base and 7 bases, there was a span of 11 bases. Germline V gene data show CDR1 as LGHNA and CDR2 as YSLEER. CDR3 protein: CASSQGQGWEQYF. The DNA of the CDR3 is TGCGCCAGCAGCCAAGGGCAGGGGTGGGAGCAGTACTTC.

This clone was found a few times. Here the CDR3 reads CASSGSSYNEQFF. The CDR3 coding sequence is TGTGCCAGCAGTGGAAGCTCCTACAATGAGCAGTTCTTC. The V gene is TRBV27, the J gene TRBJ2-1; D call uncertain. V dropped 5 bases and J dropped 0 bases, with 5 bases sitting between them. The CDR3 sequence is 13 residues long. The germline V gene has CDR1 MNHEY and CDR2 SMNVEV (reference sequence).

The chain is built from TRBV27 and TRBJ2-7; D tentatively reads TRBD1 or TRBD2 (5 bases each). Between the trimmed V and J ends, which lost 3 bases and 10 bases, there was a span of 19 bases. The CDR3 loop spans 14 amino acids. CDR1 MNHEY and CDR2 SMNVEV come from the germline V gene (reference sequence). CDR3 nucleotide sequence: TGTGCCAGCAGTTTCCCGGGACCAACAAAAGTTCAGTACTTC. Its translation is CASSFPGPTKVQYF.

The chain couples TRBV6-1 to TRBJ1-2; D perhaps matches TRBD1 (6 bases). V gave up 2 bases and J gave up 3 bases, with 16 bases separating them. The CDR3 totals 16 residues. Looked up from germline, CDR1 is MNHNS and CDR2 is SASEGT. The CDR3 DNA follows: TGTGCCAGCAGTGAAATTTATGCAGGGGAGTACTATGGCTACACCTTC. The encoded protein is CASSEIYAGEYYGYTF.

The rearrangement links TRBV9 to TRBJ2-1; tentatively, D is TRBD2 (5 bases). The CDR3 is 13 residues long. V lost 0 bases to trimming and J lost 8 bases, with 9 bases between them. The germline V gene encodes CDR1 SGDLS and CDR2 YYNGEE. CDR3 DNA sequence: TGTGCCAGCAGCGTAGCTACGCGGGATGAGCAGTTCTTC. It translates to CASSVATRDEQFF.

The chain uses TRBV9 and TRBJ2-5; no clear D gene. V lost 0 bases, J lost 1 base, and 10 bases lay in between. Germline CDR1 SGDLS, CDR2 YYNGEE. This CDR3 comprises 15 residues. In nucleotides, the CDR3 is TGTGCCAGCAGCGTAGGTTTCCAGATCCAAGAGACCCAGTACTTC. Protein sequence: CASSVGFQIQETQYF.

DNA of the CDR3: TGTGCCAGCAGTTTAGGACGCCGGCAGGGCAATCAGCCCCAGCATTTT. It codes for CASSLGRRQGNQPQHF. This rearrangement joins TRBV27 to TRBJ1-5, with D unclear. V was pared by 2 bases and J by 2 bases, with 13 bases between. The CDR3 covers 16 residues. Germline V lookup: CDR1 MNHEY, CDR2 SMNVEV (reference sequence).

As for this clone: This may be a read error, as it is one base from a much larger clone. Other DNA sequences within the sample encode an identical CDR3. The V gene is TRBV27, the J gene TRBJ2-2; no clear D gene. Between the trimmed V and J ends, which lost 6 bases and 0 bases, there was a span of 2 bases. The CDR3 runs to 12 residues. The germline CDR1 and CDR2 sequences are MNHEY and SMNVEV (reference sequence). CDR3 sequence: CASSPNTGELFF. Written as DNA, the CDR3 is TGTGCCAGCAGCCCGAACACCGGGGAGCTGTTTTTT.

The chain is built from TRBV18 and TRBJ2-3; 11 nucleotides match TRBD2. Germline CDR1 and CDR2: KGHSH and LQKENI. V was pared by 0 bases and J by 3 bases, with 5 bases of the junction left unmatched. This CDR3 region has 17 residues. The DNA for the CDR3 is TGTGCCAGCTCACCACCGCGGGCTAGCGGGAGGACAGATACGCAGTATTTT. It is translated as CASSPPRASGRTDTQYF.

This chain joins TRBV10-3 and TRBJ2-2; tentatively, D is TRBD2 (5 bases). Germline CDR1 and CDR2: ENHRY and SYGVKD. The V end lost 0 bases, the J end lost 1 base, and 9 bases lay between the germline ends. This CDR3 comprises 16 residues. The CDR3 loop is CAISESLARNTGELFF. CDR3 nucleotide sequence: TGTGCCATCAGTGAGTCCCTAGCTAGGAACACCGGGGAGCTGTTTTTT.

The V gene is TRBV2, the J gene TRBJ2-3, with TRBD2 matching 8 bases. This CDR3 comprises 16 residues. Germline V gives CDR1 SNHLY, CDR2 FYNNEI. The junction had 7 bases not matched to a gene; V was cut back by 4 bases and J by 1 base. The CDR3 DNA reads TGTGCCAGCAGTGCTTTCTGGCGGGAGGGCACAGATACGCAGTATTTT. Protein product: CASSAFWREGTDTQYF.

A few counts support this clone. The CDR3 reads CSASPGTVYGYTF. The CDR3 DNA reads TGCAGCGCCTCCCCCGGGACGGTCTATGGCTACACCTTC. The chain joins TRBV29-1 to TRBJ1-2; weak D call: TRBD1 (5 bases). This CDR3 is 13 amino acids long. Trimming took off 7 bases at V and 4 bases at J, with 16 bases between the two ends. Germline loops: CDR1 SQVTM, CDR2 ANQGSEA.

The chain uses TRBV27 and TRBJ2-7; 10 bases fit TRBD1. This CDR3 has 15 residues. V gave up 3 bases and J gave up 6 bases; unmatched junction bases: 8. Germline CDR1 MNHEY, CDR2 SMNVEV (reference sequence). CDR3 residues: CASSFSGQGTFEQYF. The CDR3 nucleotides read TGTGCCAGCAGTTTCTCGGGACAGGGGACCTTCGAGCAGTACTTC.

This clone was seen just once. The same CDR3 arises from other DNA sequences in this sample as well. CDR3 in DNA: TGTGCCAGCAGTTCGGGATTAGCTTACGAGCAGTACTTC. It encodes CASSSGLAYEQYF. This sequence joins TRBV27 and TRBJ2-7; possible D gene TRBD2, 5 bases. Germline V CDR1 and CDR2: MNHEY, SMNVEV (reference sequence). V was pared by 4 bases and J by 4 bases, with 11 bases between. This CDR3 is 13 amino acids long.